This T cell receptor (beta chain) was recovered during a study of T cell responses to AZD1222 COVID-19 vaccine. Generated by immunoSEQ multiplex PCR, the TCRdb table keeps only in-frame clones and is missing some. The table records 150,000 to 200,000 clones, approximately 93% of them present only once. V lost 7 bases, J lost 2 bases, and 21 bases lay in between. The germline CDR1 and CDR2 sequences are MDHEN and SYDVKM. The length of the CDR3 is 16 residues. The TCR originated in an adult in good health. The specimen comprised peripheral blood, sampled on day 0 of AZD1222 vaccination. This chain links TRBV28 with TRBJ2-7, with D maybe TRBD2 (6 bases). This chain's CDR3 is CASIRQGRLEPYEQYF. The CDR3 DNA sequence: TGTGCCAGCATCCGCCAAGGGAGACTAGAGCCCTACGAGCAGTACTTC. The complete variable domain, with remaining parts taken from reference TRBV28 and TRBJ2-7, reads DVKVTQSSRYLVKRTGEKVFLECVQDMDHENMFWYRQDPGLGLRLIYFSYDVKMKEKGDIPEGYSVSREKKERFSLILESASTNQTSMYLCASIRQGRLEPYEQYFGPGTRLTVT.